This T cell receptor beta chain emerged from a study of CD8+ T cells in alopecia areata. Findings of the study overall: Among the top 100, expanded CD8+ clones were significantly decreased by tofacitinib, as was scalp clonality. Persistence in scalp and blood during tofacitinib was observed for many expanded lesional clones.

This sample's treatment: oral pan-JAK inhibitor, 5-10 mg twice daily. Sequencing relied on a cDNA template that was reverse transcribed from extracted RNA. Clones were read by immunoSEQ multiplex PCR, and TCRdb kept only the in-frame ones, dropping some. This sample yields over 85,000 clones, of which about three quarters are seen a single time; around 16% belongs to the top ten. On this clone: Its antigen is unknown.

This TCR derives from a human donor with alopecia areata. The sequenced sample was CD8+ T cells sorted from blood, obtained at week 44, from a patient treated with tofacitinib.

This CDR3 reads CASSETGSTEAFF. As DNA, the CDR3 is TGTGCCAGCAGTGAGACAGGGAGCACTGAAGCTTTCTTT. J is TRBJ1-1 and V is TRBV25-1; 7 nucleotides align to TRBD1. The CDR3 sequence is 13 residues long. V shed 3 bases, J shed 4 bases, and the junction held 2 bases outside the gene matches. CDR1 and CDR2 from the germline V gene are MGHDK and SYGVNS.